This TCR beta chain was identified during a study of blood T cell repertoires in COVID-19. Ages ranged from about 18 to 89 years, with residence in under 25 US areas. In assigning cohorts, the study relied on participant-reported clinical history. This CDR3 comprises 16 residues. CDR1 is SNHLY and CDR2 is FYNNEI in the germline V gene. With V trimmed by 1 base and J by 6 bases, 8 bases remained unmatched. This clone has just one count. TCRdb keeps only in-frame clones here, not all; method: immunoSEQ multiplex PCR. Here the sample spans around 200,000 clones, 80% to 90% being singletons. Sample: PBMCs or T cells enriched from blood (not recorded which). The receptor's source is a woman in her 40s with acute COVID-19. The chain uses TRBV2 and TRBJ1-5; 8 bases agree with TRBD1. CDR3: CASSEGSTGVGQPQHF. CDR3 DNA: TGTGCCAGCAGTGAAGGGTCGACAGGGGTCGGTCAGCCCCAGCATTTT.